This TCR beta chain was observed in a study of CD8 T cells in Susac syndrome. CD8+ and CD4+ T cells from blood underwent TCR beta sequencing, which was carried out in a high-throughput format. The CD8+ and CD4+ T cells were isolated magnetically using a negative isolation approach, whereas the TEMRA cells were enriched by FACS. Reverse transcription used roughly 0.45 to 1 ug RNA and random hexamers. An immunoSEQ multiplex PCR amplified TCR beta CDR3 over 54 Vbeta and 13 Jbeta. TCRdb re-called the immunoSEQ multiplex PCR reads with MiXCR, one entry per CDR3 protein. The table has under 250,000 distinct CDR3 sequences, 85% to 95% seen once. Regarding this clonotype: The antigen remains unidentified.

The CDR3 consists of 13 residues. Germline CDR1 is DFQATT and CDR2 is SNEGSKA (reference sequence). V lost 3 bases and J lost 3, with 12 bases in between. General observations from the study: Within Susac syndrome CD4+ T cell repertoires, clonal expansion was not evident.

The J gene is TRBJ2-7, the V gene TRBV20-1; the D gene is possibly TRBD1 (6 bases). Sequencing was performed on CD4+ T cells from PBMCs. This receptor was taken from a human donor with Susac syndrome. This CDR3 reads CSASGGRGYEQYF. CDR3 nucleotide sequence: TGCAGTGCTAGCGGCGGCAGGGGCTACGAGCAGTACTTC.